A selection of T cell receptor beta chains follows, all from one sample in a study of Tregs in tolerant kidney transplant recipients. TCRdb keeps only in-frame clones here, not all; method: immunoSEQ multiplex PCR. The data show tens of thousands of clones, 80% to 95% seen once. The source material was CD4+ T cells from blood (PBMCs), sampled 12 months after the transplant. Source of these receptors: a human patient who received a combined kidney and bone marrow transplant. Some T cells may be transferred from the graft donor. Each CDR3 is given with its conserved first and last residue. The D gene is left open where the match is weak. Clone size is shown for a subset of rows, as once, few, many or a class of expanded clone.

>few|TRBV6-6|TRBJ2-2|-
TGTGCCAGCAGTTCGCAGGCCCCCAATCAGGCCGGGGAGCTGTTTTTT
CASSSQAPNQAGELFF
>-|TRBV27|TRBJ2-1|-
TGTGCCAGCAGTCCATTTCCCCGCGGTTTTTCCTACAATGAGCAGTTCTTC
CASSPFPRGFSYNEQFF
>once|TRBV5-4|TRBJ2-7|-
TGTGCCAGCAGCTTGAGCCAAAATTCCTACGAGCAGTACTTC
CASSLSQNSYEQYF
>-|TRBV2|TRBJ2-2|-
TGTGCCAGCAGCAATTTAGGGGGGAGGGCGGCCGGGGAGCTGTTTTTT
CASSNLGGRAAGELFF
>-|TRBV7-3|TRBJ2-1|-
TGTGCCAGCAGCTCGGGCTCCTACAATGAGCAGTTCTTC
CASSSGSYNEQFF
>-|TRBV11-3|TRBJ2-6|-
TGTGCCAGCAGCTTAAAGGGGCTTGGGGCCAACGTCCTGACTTTC
CASSLKGLGANVLTF
>-|TRBV5-4|TRBJ2-7|TRBD1
TGTGCCAGCGCGCCCCCGGGACAGGGCTACGAGCAGTACTTC
CASAPPGQGYEQYF
>-|TRBV7-2|TRBJ2-2|TRBD2
TGTGCCAGCCAGAGCGGGGGGGCCGGGGAGCTGTTTTTT
CASQSGGAGELFF
>-|TRBV5-6|TRBJ2-7|-
TGTGCCAGCAGCTTGACGGGATCCCCGTCCGAGCAGTACTTC
CASSLTGSPSEQYF
>-|TRBV29-1|TRBJ2-5|-
TGCAGCGTTGAGCAGGGAAGAGAGACCCAGTACTTC
CSVEQGRETQYF
>-|TRBV11-3|TRBJ2-1|TRBD2
TGTGCCAGCAGCCAGCTAGCGGGAGGGCCAGGTGAGCAGTTCTTC
CASSQLAGGPGEQFF
>-|TRBV4-1|TRBJ1-4|-
TGCGCCACTAAAGGGCTGGGGAGGGAAAAACTGTTTTTT
CATKGLGREKLFF
>-|TRBV9|TRBJ1-2|TRBD1
TGTGCCAGCAGCCGGAGCCCCGGCAGGGGGCGCGACTATGGCTACACCTTC
CASSRSPGRGRDYGYTF
>-|TRBV19|TRBJ1-5|TRBD1
TGTGCCAGTAAACCCGGGACAGGGCACTCTCAGCCCCAGCATTTT
CASKPGTGHSQPQHF
>-|TRBV19|TRBJ2-3|TRBD2
TGTGCCAGTCTTGGACTAGCGGGAGGAGAGGATACGCAGTATTTT
CASLGLAGGEDTQYF
>once|TRBV20-1|TRBJ2-7|-
TGCAATGCCGGGACACCCTACGAGCAGTACTTC
CNAGTPYEQYF
>-|TRBV6-1|TRBJ1-5|TRBD1
TGTGCCAGCCGACAGGGGTACGTAAACCAGCCCCAGCATTTT
CASRQGYVNQPQHF
>-|TRBV5-1|TRBJ2-1|TRBD2
TGCGCCAGCAGCCTCCTCCCTAGCGGGGGAGGGGATGAGCAGTTCTTC
CASSLLPSGGGDEQFF
>-|TRBV27|TRBJ2-1|-
TGTGCCAGCAGTTTAGCGGTGTGGAATGAGCAGTTCTTC
CASSLAVWNEQFF
>-|TRBV7-9|TRBJ1-5|TRBD1
TGTGCCAGCAGCCCCGGGACAGGGGGTGTCTTTGGCAATCAGCCCCAGCATTTT
CASSPGTGGVFGNQPQHF
>-|TRBV10-3|TRBJ2-6|TRBD2
TGTGCCATCAGCGCTACTAGCGGCTCTGGGGCCAACGTCCTGACTTTC
CAISATSGSGANVLTF
>-|TRBV29-1|TRBJ1-4|-
TGCAGCGTTGGAGCGACAACTAATGAAAAACTGTTTTTT
CSVGATTNEKLFF
>-|TRBV7-2|TRBJ2-1|TRBD2
TGTGCCAGCAGCTTAGGGGGACTAGCGGGGGAGCAGTTCTTC
CASSLGGLAGEQFF
>-|TRBV5-6|TRBJ2-5|-
TGTGCCAGCAGCTCTTTTCCGACAGGGAGGTATGAGACCCAGTACTTC
CASSSFPTGRYETQYF
>-|TRBV11-3|TRBJ2-3|TRBD2
TGTGCCAGCAGCTTAGGACTAGCGGGAGTCGTAGATACGCAGTATTTT
CASSLGLAGVVDTQYF
>-|TRBV13|TRBJ2-6|-
TGTGCCAGCAGCTTAACGGGGGGACAGGTCCGCTCTGGGGCCAACGTCCTGACTTTC
CASSLTGGQVRSGANVLTF
>-|TRBV10-3|TRBJ2-5|TRBD1
TGTGCCATCAGTAAAGACAGGGACCAAGAGACCCAGTACTTC
CAISKDRDQETQYF
>-|TRBV2|TRBJ2-1|TRBD2
TGTGCCAGCAGTGAAGGGCTAGCGGGAGTCGGGGAGCAGTTCTTC
CASSEGLAGVGEQFF
>-|TRBV18|TRBJ2-2|-
TGTGCCAGCTCACCGGGGCCCACCGGGGAGCTGTTTTTT
CASSPGPTGELFF
>-|TRBV25-1|TRBJ1-1|-
TGTGCCAGCAGTGACACGGGGGGCACTGAAGCTTTCTTT
CASSDTGGTEAFF
>few|TRBV19|TRBJ1-4|TRBD1
TGTGCCAGTAGTAGGACAGGGGATAATGAAAAACTGTTTTTT
CASSRTGDNEKLFF
>-|TRBV13|TRBJ2-3|TRBD1
TGTGCCAGCAGCCTCCGTGACAGGGTTTCAGATACGCAGTATTTT
CASSLRDRVSDTQYF
>-|TRBV10-3|TRBJ1-2|TRBD1
TGTGCCATCACCCGGGACAGAGATAACTATGGCTACACCTTC
CAITRDRDNYGYTF
>-|TRBV29-1|TRBJ2-3|-
TGCAGCCTCGGAGGGATAAACACAGATACGCAGTATTTT
CSLGGINTDTQYF
>-|TRBV7-2|TRBJ2-7|-
TGTGCCAGCAGCCCCAGGGGGCTAGCGGGGTCCTACGAGCAGTACTTC
CASSPRGLAGSYEQYF
>-|TRBV18|TRBJ2-7|-
TGTGCCAGCTCACCTTCTCTAGCATCCTACGAGCAGTACTTC
CASSPSLASYEQYF
>-|TRBV9|TRBJ1-1|-
TGTGCCAGCAGCGAGACAGCGAACACTGAAGCTTTCTTT
CASSETANTEAFF
>-|TRBV19|TRBJ1-5|-
TGTGCCAGTAAAAAGGTGGCGGGGGGCCATAGCAATCAGCCCCAGCATTTT
CASKKVAGGHSNQPQHF
>-|TRBV6-6|TRBJ2-1|TRBD2
TGTGCCAGCAGTTACCTACTAGCGGGAGATCGGGAGCAGTTCTTC
CASSYLLAGDREQFF
>-|TRBV11-2|TRBJ2-1|-
TGTGCCAGCAGCTTAGCGGGAGCTAACAATGAGCAGTTCTTC
CASSLAGANNEQFF
>once|TRBV7-9|TRBJ2-3|-
TGTGCCAGCAGCTTGGGCCTCCGGGGGGCACTCACAGATACGCAGTATTTT
CASSLGLRGALTDTQYF
>-|TRBV30|TRBJ2-5|TRBD1
TGTGCCTGGAGCGACAGGGGTGCGGAGACCCAGTACTTC
CAWSDRGAETQYF
>-|TRBV4-3|TRBJ2-7|TRBD1
TGCGCCAGCAGCCAAGACGGGACAGGGGGTCCCCACGAGCAGTACTTC
CASSQDGTGGPHEQYF
>few|TRBV6-5|TRBJ2-7|TRBD2
TGTGCCAGCAGTTCCAGACTAGCGGGGGCTTACGAGCAGTACTTC
CASSSRLAGAYEQYF
>-|TRBV7-2|TRBJ2-7|-
TGTGCCAGCAGCTTGGTGGGGACACCTACCATTGAGCATGCCTACGAGCAGTACTTC
CASSLVGTPTIEHAYEQYF
>few|TRBV9|TRBJ2-7|TRBD2
TGTGCCAGCAGCGTAGGTTCGGGACTAGCGTCCGAGCAGTACTTC
CASSVGSGLASEQYF
>-|TRBV5-1|TRBJ2-3|TRBD2
TGCGCCAGCAGCACGGGACTAGGAGATACGCAGTATTTT
CASSTGLGDTQYF
>-|TRBV4-3|TRBJ2-1|TRBD2
TGCGCCAGCAGCCTAGCGGGAACTGACAATGAGCAGTTCTTC
CASSLAGTDNEQFF
>-|TRBV10-3|TRBJ2-5|-
TGTGCCATCAGGATAACAGGGACGGAGACCCAGTACTTC
CAIRITGTETQYF